This T cell receptor (beta chain) was sequenced in a study of human T cells and chemical hapten exposure. Background on the study: On the upper back, patch tests were applied with 0.01% DPC and read at 6 days. Slight volume differences across pooled libraries mainly accounted for varying per-sample TCR yields.

Time point specified: pre-sensitization, week 0. Treatment given: therapeutic diphenylcyclopropenone sensitization with weekly scalp DPC. Blood was collected ahead of every patch test applied. The CDR3 is 15 residues long. Trimming pared 3 bases from V and 7 bases from J, leaving 17 bases between. Looked up from germline, CDR1 is SGHRS and CDR2 is YFSETQ. TCRdb ran MiXCR on the RACE reads and lists one entry per CDR3 protein. The sample lists some 250,000 distinct CDR3 sequences, 7.5% to 9% occurring once. This chain uses TRBV5-1 with TRBJ2-1; possibly TRBD1 for D (6 bases). This sample comprised whole blood, obtained in connection with sensitization to the hapten diphenylcyclopropenone (DPC). This clonotype was obtained from a man aged 18 to 30 with alopecia areata. Some clones in this sample may be carry-over from other donors' samples. CDR3 residues: CASSSQGGPGNEQFF. CDR3 sequence (DNA): TGCGCCAGCAGCTCACAGGGCGGTCCCGGTAATGAGCAGTTCTTC.